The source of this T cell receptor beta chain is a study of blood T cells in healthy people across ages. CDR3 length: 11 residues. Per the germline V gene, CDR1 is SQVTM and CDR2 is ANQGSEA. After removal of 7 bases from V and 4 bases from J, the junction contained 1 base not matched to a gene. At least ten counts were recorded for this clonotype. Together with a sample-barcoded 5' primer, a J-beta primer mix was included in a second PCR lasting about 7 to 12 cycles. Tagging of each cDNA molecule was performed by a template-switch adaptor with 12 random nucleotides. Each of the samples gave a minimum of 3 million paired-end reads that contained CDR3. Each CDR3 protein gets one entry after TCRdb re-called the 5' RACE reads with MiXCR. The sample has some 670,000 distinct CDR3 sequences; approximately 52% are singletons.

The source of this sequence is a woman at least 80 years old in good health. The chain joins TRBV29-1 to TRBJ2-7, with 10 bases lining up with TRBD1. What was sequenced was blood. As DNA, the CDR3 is TGCAGCGCGGGACAGGGGTACGAGCAGTACTTC. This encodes CSAGQGYEQYF.